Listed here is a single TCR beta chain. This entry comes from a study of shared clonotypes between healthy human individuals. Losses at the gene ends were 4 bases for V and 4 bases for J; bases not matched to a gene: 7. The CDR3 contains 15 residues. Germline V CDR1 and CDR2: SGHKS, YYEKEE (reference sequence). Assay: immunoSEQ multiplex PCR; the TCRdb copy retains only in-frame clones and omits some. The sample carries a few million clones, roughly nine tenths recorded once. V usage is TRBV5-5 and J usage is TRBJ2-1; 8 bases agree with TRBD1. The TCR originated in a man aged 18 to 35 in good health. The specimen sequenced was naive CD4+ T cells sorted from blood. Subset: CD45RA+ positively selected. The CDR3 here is CASSPGQGFYNEQFF. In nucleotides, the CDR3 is TGTGCCAGCAGCCCCGGACAGGGTTTTTACAATGAGCAGTTCTTC.